The clone carrying this TCR beta chain was recorded only once. The V gene's germline CDR1 is GTSNPN and CDR2 SVGIG (reference sequence). Germline trimming cut 8 bases from V and 1 base from J; bases unmatched to any gene: 9. This CDR3 has 16 amino acids. The data belong to a study of cytomegalovirus exposure and HLA in healthy donors. About the research overall: Researchers previously reported finding 90 million to 130 million unique TCR beta sequences from 170 million or so T cells.

The PCR had 60 Vbeta and 13 Jbeta primers. The assay was immunoSEQ multiplex PCR, and TCRdb's table has in-frame clones only and misses some. The repertoire holds approximately 160,000 clones, with 65% to 80% as singletons. V usage is TRBV30 and J usage is TRBJ2-6; the match to TRBD1 covers 9 bases. The sequence came from a woman between 45 and 60 years old in good health and CMV-seropositive. Material: PBMCs. The CDR3 loop reads CAHEGTGISGANVLTF. CDR3 nucleotide sequence: TGTGCCCATGAGGGGACAGGGATTTCTGGGGCCAACGTCCTGACTTTC.